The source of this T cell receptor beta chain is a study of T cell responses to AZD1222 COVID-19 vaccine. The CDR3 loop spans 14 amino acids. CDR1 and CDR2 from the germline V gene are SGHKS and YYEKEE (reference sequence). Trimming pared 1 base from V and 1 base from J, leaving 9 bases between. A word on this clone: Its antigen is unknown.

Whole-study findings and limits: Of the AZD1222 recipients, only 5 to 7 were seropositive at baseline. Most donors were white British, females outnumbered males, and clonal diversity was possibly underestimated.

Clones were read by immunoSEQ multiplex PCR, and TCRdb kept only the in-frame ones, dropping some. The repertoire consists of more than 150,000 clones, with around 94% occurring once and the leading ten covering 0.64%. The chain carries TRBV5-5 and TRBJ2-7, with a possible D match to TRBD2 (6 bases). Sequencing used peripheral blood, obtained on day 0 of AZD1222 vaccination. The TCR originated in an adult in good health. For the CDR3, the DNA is TGTGCCAGCAGCTTGTTTGCGGGGTCCTACGAGCAGTACTTC. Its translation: CASSLFAGSYEQYF.